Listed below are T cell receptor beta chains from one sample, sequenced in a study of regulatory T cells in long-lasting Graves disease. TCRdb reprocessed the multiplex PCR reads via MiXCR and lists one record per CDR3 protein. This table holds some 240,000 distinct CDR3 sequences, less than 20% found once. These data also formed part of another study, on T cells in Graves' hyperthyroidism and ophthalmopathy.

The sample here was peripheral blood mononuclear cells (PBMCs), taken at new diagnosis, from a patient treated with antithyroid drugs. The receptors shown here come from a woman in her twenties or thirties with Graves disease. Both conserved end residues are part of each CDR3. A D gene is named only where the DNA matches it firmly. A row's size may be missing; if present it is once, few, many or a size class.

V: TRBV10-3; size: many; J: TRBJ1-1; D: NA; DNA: TGTGCCATCAGTGAAGATGGAAGGCATGAAGCTTTCTTT; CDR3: CAISEDGRHEAFF
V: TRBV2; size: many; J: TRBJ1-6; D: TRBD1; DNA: TGTGCCAGCAGTGAACAGGGGGGCGGCGGGGGACGATCACCCCTCCACTTT; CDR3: CASSEQGGGGGRSPLHF
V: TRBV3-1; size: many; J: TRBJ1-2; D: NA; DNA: TGTGCCAGCAGCCAAGGATTCGGTCCCTATGGCTACACCTTC; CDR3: CASSQGFGPYGYTF
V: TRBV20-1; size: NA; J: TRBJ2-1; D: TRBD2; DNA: TGCAGTGCTAGAGATCGGGCGGGAGGGCCGTGGAATAAGAATGAGCAGTTCTTC; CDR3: CSARDRAGGPWNKNEQFF
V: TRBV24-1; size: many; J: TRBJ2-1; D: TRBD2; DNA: TGTGCCACCAGTGCTTGGGGACTAGCGGGGTACAATGAGCAGTTCTTC; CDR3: CATSAWGLAGYNEQFF
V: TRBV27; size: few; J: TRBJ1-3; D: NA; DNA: TGTGCCAGCAGGTCCCCGGGCAAGGGAGGGGCAGCGGGAAACACCATATATTTT; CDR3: CASRSPGKGGAAGNTIYF
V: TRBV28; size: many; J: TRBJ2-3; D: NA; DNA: TGTGCCAGCAGCTCCTACGGGGGGCCCCCCACACATACGCAGTATTTT; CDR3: CASSSYGGPPTHTQYF
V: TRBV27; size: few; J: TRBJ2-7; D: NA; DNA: TGTGCCAGCAGTTTGGAGCGGGTGGGGGTCTACGAGCAGTACTTC; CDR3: CASSLERVGVYEQYF
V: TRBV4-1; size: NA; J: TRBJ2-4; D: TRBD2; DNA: TGCGCCAGCAGCCAAGAAAGCTCGGGACTAGCGGGAGGAGTAGTGAACATTCAGTACTTC; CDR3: CASSQESSGLAGGVVNIQYF
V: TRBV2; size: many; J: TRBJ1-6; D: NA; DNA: TGTGCCAGCACCGAGGGATTAGGGACTGCCAATTCACCCCTCCACTTT; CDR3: CASTEGLGTANSPLHF
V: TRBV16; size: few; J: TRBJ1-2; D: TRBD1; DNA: TGTGCCAGCAGCCAGACAGGGGTTGAGGGCTACACCTTC; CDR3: CASSQTGVEGYTF
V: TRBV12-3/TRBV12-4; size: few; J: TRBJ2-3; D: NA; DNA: TGTGCCAGCAGTTCACGGGGGACAGCCGAACTTACTAGCACAGATACGCAGTATTTT; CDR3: CASSSRGTAELTSTDTQYF
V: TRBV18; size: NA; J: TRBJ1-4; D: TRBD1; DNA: TGTGCCAGCTCACCAAATCGTGCACAGGGGGGTGAAAAACTGTTTTTT; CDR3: CASSPNRAQGGEKLFF
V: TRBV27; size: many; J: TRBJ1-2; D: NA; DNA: TGTGCCAGCAGTTTAGACGGATTGGCGCTAAGGGACTATGGCTACACCTTC; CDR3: CASSLDGLALRDYGYTF
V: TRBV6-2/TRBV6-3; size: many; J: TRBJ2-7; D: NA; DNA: TGTGCCAGCAGCGCGGGACGGTACTACGAGCAGTACTTC; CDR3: CASSAGRYYEQYF
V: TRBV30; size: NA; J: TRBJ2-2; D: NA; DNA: TGTGCCTGGAGTGTACTAGACACCGGGGAGCTGTTTTTT; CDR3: CAWSVLDTGELFF
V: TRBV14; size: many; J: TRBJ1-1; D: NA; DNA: TGTGCCAGCAGCCAGCGGGGACGGGCAATTGAAGCTTTCTTT; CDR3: CASSQRGRAIEAFF
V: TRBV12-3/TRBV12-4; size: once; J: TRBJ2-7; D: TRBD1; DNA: TGTGCCAGCAGTGGCGACCGGACAGGGATGAATTCCTACGAGCAGTACTTC; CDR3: CASSGDRTGMNSYEQYF